This TCR beta chain was observed in a study of T cell changes during pregnancy in multiple sclerosis. The table came from immunoSEQ multiplex PCR; TCRdb's copy has only in-frame clones and leaves some out. Here the sample spans 20,000 to 30,000 clones, 80% to 90% being singletons. The V end was cut by 4 bases, the J end by 0 bases, with 10 bases between. This CDR3 is 15 amino acids long. Germline CDR1 SGHDN, CDR2 FVKESK. The receptor's source is a female donor with multiple sclerosis, enrolled in a pregnancy study. The chain carries TRBV14 and TRBJ2-1; D possibly corresponds to TRBD2 (6 bases). The sequences come from CD8+ T cells from peripheral blood mononuclear cells, collected in the second trimester of pregnancy. The CDR3 coding sequence is TGTGCCAGCAGCCGAGGAGGGAGCTCCTACAATGAGCAGTTCTTC. Its translation is CASSRGGSSYNEQFF.